Sequencing of this T cell receptor (beta chain) was carried out in a study of PD-1 blockade in classical Hodgkin lymphoma. Study-wide context: Administration of nivolumab to patients was at 3 mg/kg intravenously every 2 weeks.

Notes on the study in general: In CD4+ cells, TCR diversity went up significantly by C4D1, but in CD8+ cells it did not. Complete responders' diversity at baseline resembled that of newly diagnosed patients. Causes of the repertoire differences remain undefined, possibly disease activity or prior therapy.

Time point: cycle 4 day 1 (C4D1), after less than seven weeks of nivolumab. Exposure to brentuximab vedotin varied, and each patient had relapsed following autologous stem cell transplantation. About this clone itself: No antigen is known for it.

The germline gives CDR1 MGHRA, CDR2 YSYEKL. V lost 0 bases and J lost 3; bases outside the gene matches: 12. CDR3 size: 19 residues. TCRdb keeps only in-frame clones here, not all; method: immunoSEQ multiplex PCR. The sample carries tens of thousands of clones, 80% recorded once. The receptor's source is a human donor with classical Hodgkin lymphoma. Source: peripheral blood mononuclear cells (PBMCs), taken before the fourth cycle of nivolumab. The genes are TRBV4-1 and TRBJ2-1; TRBD2 matches at 9 bases. CDR3 coding DNA: TGCGCCAGCAGCCAAGAGTTTCTCGCTAGCGGGATTTACTACAATGAGCAGTTCTTC. This codes for CASSQEFLASGIYYNEQFF.